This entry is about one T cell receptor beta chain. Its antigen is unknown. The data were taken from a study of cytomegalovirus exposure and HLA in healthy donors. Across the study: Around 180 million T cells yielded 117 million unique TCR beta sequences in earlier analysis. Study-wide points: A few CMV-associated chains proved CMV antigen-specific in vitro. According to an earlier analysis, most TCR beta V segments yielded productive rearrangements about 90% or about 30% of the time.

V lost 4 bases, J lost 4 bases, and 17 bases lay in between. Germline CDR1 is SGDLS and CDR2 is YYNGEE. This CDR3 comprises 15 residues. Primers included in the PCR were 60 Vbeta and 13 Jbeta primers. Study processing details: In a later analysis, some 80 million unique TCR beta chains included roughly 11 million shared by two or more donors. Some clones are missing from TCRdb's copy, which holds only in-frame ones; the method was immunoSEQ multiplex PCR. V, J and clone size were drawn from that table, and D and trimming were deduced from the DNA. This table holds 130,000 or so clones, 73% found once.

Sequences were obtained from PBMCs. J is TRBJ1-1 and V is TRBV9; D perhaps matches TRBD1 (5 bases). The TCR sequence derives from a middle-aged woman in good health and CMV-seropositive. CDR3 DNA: TGTGCCAGCAGCTCTGATGGGCAGGGAGGCACTGAAGCTTTCTTT. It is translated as CASSSDGQGGTEAFF.